The clone carrying this T cell receptor beta chain was counted at least ten times. What it binds is unknown. The data belong to a study of post-analysis software for immune sequencing data. Points from the study as a whole: Comparison of patients with controls showed roughly five TRBV segments more frequent in patients, TRBV5-6, TRBV5-1 and TRBV20-1 among them. Samples from one preparation batch, clustered by F measure, grouped strongly together.

The V end was cut by 1 base, the J end by 2 bases, with 7 bases between. The CDR3 runs 14 residues. The germline gives CDR1 LNHNV, CDR2 YYDKDF (reference sequence). TCR beta cDNA libraries had unique molecular identifiers. T cells, about 0.9 to 10 million of them, yielded some 540,000 cDNA molecules. MiXCR, applied by TCRdb to the PCR reads, yields one record per CDR3 protein. This sample has some 800,000 distinct CDR3 sequences, with 35% to 55% found just once. Sequenced input: blood. The sequence derives from a girl between 5 and 17 years old with multiple sclerosis. The chain employs TRBV15 and TRBJ2-3; D gene unclear. The DNA of the CDR3 is TGTGCCACCAGCAGAGGGCTTACCACAGATACGCAGTATTTT. Translated, it gives CATSRGLTTDTQYF.